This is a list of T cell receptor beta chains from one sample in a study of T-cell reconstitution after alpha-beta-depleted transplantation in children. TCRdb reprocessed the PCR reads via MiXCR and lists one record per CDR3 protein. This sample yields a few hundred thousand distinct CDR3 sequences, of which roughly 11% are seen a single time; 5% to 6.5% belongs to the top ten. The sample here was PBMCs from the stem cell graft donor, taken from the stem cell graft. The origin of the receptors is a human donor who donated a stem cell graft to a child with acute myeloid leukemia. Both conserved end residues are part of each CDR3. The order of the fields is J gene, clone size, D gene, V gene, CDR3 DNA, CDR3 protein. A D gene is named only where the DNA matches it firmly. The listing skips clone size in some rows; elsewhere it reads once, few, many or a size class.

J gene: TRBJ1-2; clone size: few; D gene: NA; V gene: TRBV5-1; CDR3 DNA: TGCGCCAGCAGCCCGAGGACACCAACGGGAACTAACTATGGCTACACCTTC; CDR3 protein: CASSPRTPTGTNYGYTF
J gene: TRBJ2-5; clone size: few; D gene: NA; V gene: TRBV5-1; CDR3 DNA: TGCGCCAGCAGCTTGGTATCACAGGGTCGAGAGACCCAGTACTTC; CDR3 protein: CASSLVSQGRETQYF
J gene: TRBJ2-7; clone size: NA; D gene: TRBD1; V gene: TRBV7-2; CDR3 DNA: TGTGCCAGCAGCTTCACGCCGACAGGGTCCTACGAGCAGTACTTC; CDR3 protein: CASSFTPTGSYEQYF
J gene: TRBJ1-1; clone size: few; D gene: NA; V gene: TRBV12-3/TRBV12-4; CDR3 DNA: TGTGCCAGCAGTTTAGCGCCACTCTCGAACACTGAAGCTTTCTTT; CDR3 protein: CASSLAPLSNTEAFF
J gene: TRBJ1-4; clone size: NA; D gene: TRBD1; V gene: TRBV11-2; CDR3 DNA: TGTGCCAGCAGCTTTGGACAGGGAAATGAAAAACTGTTTTTT; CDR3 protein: CASSFGQGNEKLFF
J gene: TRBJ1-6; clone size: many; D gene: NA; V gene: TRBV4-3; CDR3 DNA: TGCGCCAGCAGCCAAGTTCCCCAGGGAGGTTCACCCCTCCACTTT; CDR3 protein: CASSQVPQGGSPLHF
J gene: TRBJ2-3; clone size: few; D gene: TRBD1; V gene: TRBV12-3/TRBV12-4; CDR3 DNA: TGTGCCAGCAGCCATGGACAGGGCCGGGGGGATACGCAGTATTTT; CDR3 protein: CASSHGQGRGDTQYF
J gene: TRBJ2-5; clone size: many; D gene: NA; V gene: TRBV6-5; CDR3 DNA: TGTGCCAGCAGTTACTTTGGGACCCAGTACTTC; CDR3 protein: CASSYFGTQYF
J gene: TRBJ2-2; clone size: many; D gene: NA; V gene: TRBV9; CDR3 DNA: TGTGCCAGCAGCGCCCTCCCGACGAACACCGGGGAGCTGTTTTTT; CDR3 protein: CASSALPTNTGELFF
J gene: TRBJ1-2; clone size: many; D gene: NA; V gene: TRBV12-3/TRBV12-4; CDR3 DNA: TGTGCCAGCAGTTTAAGAGGGAACTATGGCTACACCTTC; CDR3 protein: CASSLRGNYGYTF
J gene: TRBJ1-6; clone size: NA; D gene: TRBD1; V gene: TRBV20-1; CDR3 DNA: TGCAGTGCTAGAGTAGGACAGGGGGAGTCACCCCTCCACTTT; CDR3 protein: CSARVGQGESPLHF